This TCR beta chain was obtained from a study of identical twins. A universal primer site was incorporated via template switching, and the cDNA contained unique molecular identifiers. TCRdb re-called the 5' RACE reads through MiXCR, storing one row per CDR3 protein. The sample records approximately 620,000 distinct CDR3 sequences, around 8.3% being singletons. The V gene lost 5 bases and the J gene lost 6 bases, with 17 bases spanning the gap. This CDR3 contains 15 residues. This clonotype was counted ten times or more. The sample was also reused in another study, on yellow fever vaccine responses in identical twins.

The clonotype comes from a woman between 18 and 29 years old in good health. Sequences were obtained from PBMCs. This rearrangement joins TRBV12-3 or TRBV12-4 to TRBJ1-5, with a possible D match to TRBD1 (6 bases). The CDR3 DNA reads TGTGCCAGCAGTCCTACCCATGGGGGCGGTCAGCCCCAGCATTTT. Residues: CASSPTHGGGQPQHF.